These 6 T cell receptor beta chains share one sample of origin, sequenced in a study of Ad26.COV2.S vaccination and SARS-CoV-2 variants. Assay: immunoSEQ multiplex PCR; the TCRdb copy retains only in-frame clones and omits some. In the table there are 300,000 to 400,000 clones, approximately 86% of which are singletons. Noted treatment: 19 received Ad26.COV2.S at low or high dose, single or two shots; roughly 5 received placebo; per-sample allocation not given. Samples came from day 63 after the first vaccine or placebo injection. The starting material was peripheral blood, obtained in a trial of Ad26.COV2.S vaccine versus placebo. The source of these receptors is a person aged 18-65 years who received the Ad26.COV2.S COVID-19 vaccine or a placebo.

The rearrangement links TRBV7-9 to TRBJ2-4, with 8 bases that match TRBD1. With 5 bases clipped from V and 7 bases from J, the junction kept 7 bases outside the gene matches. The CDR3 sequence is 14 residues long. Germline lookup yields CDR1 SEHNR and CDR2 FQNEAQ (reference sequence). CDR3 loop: CASSNNRGVNIQYF. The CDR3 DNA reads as TGTGCCAGCAGCAATAACAGGGGGGTCAACATTCAGTACTTC.

This CDR3 is CASLFRGASGANVLTF. CDR3 nucleotides: TGTGCCAGCCTCTTCAGAGGGGCCTCTGGGGCCAACGTCCTGACTTTC. This chain connects TRBV19 to TRBJ2-6; TRBD1 or TRBD2 may be the D gene (5 bases each). The CDR3 is 16 residues long. Germline V gene data show CDR1 as LNHDA and CDR2 as SQIVND (reference sequence). V was shortened by 9 bases and J by 0 bases, with 15 bases between the two germline ends.

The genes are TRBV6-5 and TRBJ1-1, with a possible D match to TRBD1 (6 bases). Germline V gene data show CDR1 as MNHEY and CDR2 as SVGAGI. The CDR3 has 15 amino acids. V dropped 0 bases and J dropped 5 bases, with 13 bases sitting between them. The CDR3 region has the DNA TGTGCCAGCAGTTACTCTCTTGGGGGGCGGACTGAAGCTTTCTTT. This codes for CASSYSLGGRTEAFF.

The CDR3 reads CASKPGPLGFEQYF. DNA of the CDR3: TGTGCCAGCAAACCGGGCCCCTTAGGGTTTGAGCAGTACTTC. The V and J genes are TRBV27 and TRBJ2-7; D is unclear. The CDR3 sequence is 14 residues long. V was shortened by 7 bases and J by 7 bases, with 20 bases between the two germline ends. Germline loops: CDR1 MNHEY, CDR2 SMNVEV (reference sequence).

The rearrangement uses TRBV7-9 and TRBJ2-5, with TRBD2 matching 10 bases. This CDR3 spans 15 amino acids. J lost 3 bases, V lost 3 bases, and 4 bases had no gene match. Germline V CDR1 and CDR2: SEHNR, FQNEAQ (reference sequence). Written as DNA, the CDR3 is TGTGCCAGCAGCTTCCTAGCGGGAGCCAAAGAGACCCAGTACTTC. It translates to CASSFLAGAKETQYF.

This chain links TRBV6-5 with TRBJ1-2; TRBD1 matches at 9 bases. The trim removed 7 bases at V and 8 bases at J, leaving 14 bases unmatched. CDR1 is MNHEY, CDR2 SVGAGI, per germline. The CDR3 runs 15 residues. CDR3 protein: CASTHRLDRGIGYTF. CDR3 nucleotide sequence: TGTGCCAGCACCCACCGCCTTGACAGGGGGATAGGCTACACCTTC.